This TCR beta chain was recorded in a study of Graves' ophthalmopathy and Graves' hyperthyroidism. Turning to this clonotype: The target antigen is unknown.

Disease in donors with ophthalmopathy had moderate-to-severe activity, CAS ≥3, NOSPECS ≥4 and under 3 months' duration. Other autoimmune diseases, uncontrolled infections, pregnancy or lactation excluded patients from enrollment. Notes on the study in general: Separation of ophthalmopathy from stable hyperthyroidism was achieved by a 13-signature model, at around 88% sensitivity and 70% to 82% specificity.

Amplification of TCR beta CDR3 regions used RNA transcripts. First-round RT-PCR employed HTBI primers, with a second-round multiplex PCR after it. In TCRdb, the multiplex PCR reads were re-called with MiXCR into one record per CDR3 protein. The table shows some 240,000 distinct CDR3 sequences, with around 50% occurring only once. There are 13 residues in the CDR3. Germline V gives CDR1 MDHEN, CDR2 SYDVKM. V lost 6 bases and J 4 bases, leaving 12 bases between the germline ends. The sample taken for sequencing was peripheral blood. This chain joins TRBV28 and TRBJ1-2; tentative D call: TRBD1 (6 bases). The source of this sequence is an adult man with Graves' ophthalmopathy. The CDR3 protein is CASREDSIYGYTF. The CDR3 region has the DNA TGTGCCAGCAGAGAGGACAGTATCTATGGCTACACCTTC.